This T cell receptor beta chain derives from a study of T cell responses to AZD1222 COVID-19 vaccine. Study-level information: Second-dose groups at about 4 or about 12 weeks were pooled.

Study-wide findings and caveats: Donors, mostly white British, included more females; clonal diversity was possibly underestimated. CD4 TCRs linked to vaccination spanned spike, dominating at 160-218 and 743-854. The study identified only a handful of AZD1222 recipients as seropositive at baseline.

The method was immunoSEQ multiplex PCR; TCRdb's version includes in-frame clones alone and lacks a portion of them. The sample includes around 130,000 clones, 85% to 95% of them seen just once. Concerning this clone: Antigen unknown.

The germline V gene encodes CDR1 SGDLS and CDR2 YYNGEE. The CDR3 extends over 15 amino acids. The ends lost 3 bases at V and 3 bases at J; junction bases unmatched: 6. The source is an adult in good health. The chain joins TRBV9 to TRBJ1-1; 9 bases are shared with TRBD1. The source material was peripheral blood, sampled on day 0 of AZD1222 vaccination. CDR3 residues: CASSASGTGYTEAFF. The CDR3 nucleotides are TGTGCCAGCAGCGCCTCAGGGACAGGGTACACTGAAGCTTTCTTT.